The present T cell receptor beta chain was sequenced within a study of PD-1 blockade in classical Hodgkin lymphoma. Study-level points and caveats: At C4D1, TCR diversity had climbed significantly for CD4+ cells, though not for CD8+ cells. Reports indicated that newly diagnosed patients had lower baseline TCR diversity than healthy donors did. Baseline diversity resembling that of newly diagnosed patients was seen in complete responders.

As for time point: cycle 4 day 1 (C4D1), after more than five weeks of nivolumab. Each and every patient relapsed after autologous stem cell transplantation, and patients got differing brentuximab vedotin exposure. The best responses consisted of complete response, partial response or progressive disease. Repertoires were generated with immunoSEQ multiplex PCR, while TCRdb's copy carries only in-frame clones and drops some. This sample has around 25,000 clones, with approximately 72% found just once. For this clone: What it binds is unknown.

In germline, CDR1 is ENHRY, CDR2 SYGVKD. V lost 2 bases to trimming and J lost 2 bases, with 11 bases between them. CDR3 length: 15 residues. The source of this sequence is a human donor with classical Hodgkin lymphoma. The chain couples TRBV10-3 to TRBJ2-3; perhaps TRBD1 as D (5 bases). The sequences come from peripheral blood mononuclear cells (PBMCs), collected before the fourth cycle of nivolumab. This chain's CDR3 is CAISEARGATDTQYF. CDR3 DNA sequence: TGTGCCATCAGTGAGGCGCGTGGGGCCACAGATACGCAGTATTTT.